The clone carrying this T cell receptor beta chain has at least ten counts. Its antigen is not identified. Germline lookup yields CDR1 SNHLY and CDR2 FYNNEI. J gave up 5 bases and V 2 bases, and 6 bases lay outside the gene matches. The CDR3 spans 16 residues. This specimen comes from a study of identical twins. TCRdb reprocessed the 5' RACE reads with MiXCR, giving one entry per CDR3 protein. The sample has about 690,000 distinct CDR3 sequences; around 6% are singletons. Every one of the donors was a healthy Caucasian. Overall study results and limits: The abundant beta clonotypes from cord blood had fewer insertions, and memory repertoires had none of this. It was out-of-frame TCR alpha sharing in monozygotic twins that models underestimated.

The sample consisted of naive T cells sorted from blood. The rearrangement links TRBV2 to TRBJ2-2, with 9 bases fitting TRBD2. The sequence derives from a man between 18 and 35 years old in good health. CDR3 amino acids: CASSETAGGGTGELFF. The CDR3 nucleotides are TGTGCCAGCAGTGAAACAGCGGGAGGAGGAACCGGGGAGCTGTTTTTT.